Only a few counts were recorded for the clone carrying this TCR beta chain. Germline DNA was also extracted, and blood RNA derived from unsorted whole blood. Before the operation took place, around 4 milliliters of peripheral blood were collected. The data are from a study of tumor-infiltrating lymphocytes in primary liver carcinoma. The CDR3 is 14 residues long. Trimming took 3 bases from V and 4 from J, leaving 9 bases between them. TCR beta cDNA was made from roughly 500 ng total RNA with a constant-region primer. Libraries for TCR beta were built through three nested multiplex PCR rounds, which together made up a slightly modified ARM-PCR procedure. Primers for the first two PCR rounds were TRBV1-TRBV30 forward primers and a C-beta reverse primer (around 10 cycles per round). Each CDR3 protein is one row after TCRdb ran MiXCR on the multiplex PCR reads. The sample consists of some 200,000 distinct CDR3 sequences, around 60% of them appearing once.

The receptor was derived from a woman aged 55-75 years with primary liver carcinoma and hepatitis B virus infection. Sequencing was performed on peripheral blood. The rearrangement joins TRBV12-3 or TRBV12-4 to TRBJ2-2; D uncertain. CDR3 sequence reads: CASSLGSPTGELFF. The CDR3 coding sequence is TGTGCCAGCAGTTTGGGCAGTCCCACCGGGGAGCTGTTTTTT.